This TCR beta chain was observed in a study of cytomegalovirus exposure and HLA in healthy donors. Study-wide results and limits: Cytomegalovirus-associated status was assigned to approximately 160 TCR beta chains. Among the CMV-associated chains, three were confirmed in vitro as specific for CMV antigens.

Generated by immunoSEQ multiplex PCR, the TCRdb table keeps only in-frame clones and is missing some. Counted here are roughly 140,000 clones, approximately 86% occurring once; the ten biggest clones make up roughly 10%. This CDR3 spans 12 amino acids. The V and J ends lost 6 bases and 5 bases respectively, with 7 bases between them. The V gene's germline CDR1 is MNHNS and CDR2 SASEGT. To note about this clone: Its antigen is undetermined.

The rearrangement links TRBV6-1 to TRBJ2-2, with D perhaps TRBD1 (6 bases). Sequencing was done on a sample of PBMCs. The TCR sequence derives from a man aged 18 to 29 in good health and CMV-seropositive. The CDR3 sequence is CASRRGTGELFF. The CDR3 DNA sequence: TGTGCCAGCAGGAGGGGGACCGGGGAGCTGTTTTTT.